The rows below give T cell receptor beta chains drawn from one sample of a study of cytomegalovirus exposure and HLA in healthy donors. Only in-frame clones appear in the TCRdb table, and some are missing; sequencing was by immunoSEQ multiplex PCR. The sample carries 120,000 or so clones, about 96% recorded once. Sequencing used PBMCs. The receptors stem from a man aged 18 to 35 in good health and CMV-seronegative. The CDR3 runs from the conserved cysteine through the conserved F or W. A D gene is named only where the DNA matches it firmly. Rows give clone size only sometimes, using once, few, many, or a class for an expanded clone.

abundance: -
v_gene: TRBV11-2
j_gene: TRBJ1-5
d_gene: -
CDR3aa: CASSDGSNQPQHF
CDR3nt: TGTGCCAGCAGCGACGGGAGTAATCAGCCCCAGCATTTT

abundance: -
v_gene: TRBV21-1
j_gene: TRBJ2-1
d_gene: -
CDR3aa: CASGEDLNYNEQFF
CDR3nt: TGTGCCAGCGGCGAGGACTTAAACTACAATGAGCAGTTCTTC

abundance: -
v_gene: TRBV5-6
j_gene: TRBJ2-7
d_gene: -
CDR3aa: CASSSAWTLGYEQYF
CDR3nt: TGTGCCAGCAGCTCGGCTTGGACATTGGGCTACGAGCAGTACTTC

abundance: -
v_gene: TRBV11-1
j_gene: TRBJ2-2
d_gene: TRBD1
CDR3aa: CASSPRQGGDTGELFF
CDR3nt: TGTGCCAGCAGCCCCCGACAGGGTGGGGACACCGGGGAGCTGTTTTTT

abundance: -
v_gene: TRBV19
j_gene: TRBJ2-7
d_gene: TRBD1
CDR3aa: CASSIQGAGGYEQYF
CDR3nt: TGTGCCAGTAGTATACAGGGGGCTGGTGGTTACGAGCAGTACTTC

abundance: -
v_gene: TRBV11-3
j_gene: TRBJ2-1
d_gene: -
CDR3aa: CASSSSAGTPYNEQFF
CDR3nt: TGTGCCAGCAGCTCCTCGGCGGGGACTCCCTACAATGAGCAGTTCTTC

abundance: once
v_gene: TRBV13
j_gene: TRBJ2-7
d_gene: TRBD1
CDR3aa: CASSFPPTGGNEQYF
CDR3nt: TGTGCCAGCAGCTTTCCCCCAACAGGGGGCAACGAGCAGTACTTC

abundance: -
v_gene: TRBV5-1
j_gene: TRBJ2-7
d_gene: TRBD2
CDR3aa: CASSPAGTSGRTSYEQYF
CDR3nt: TGCGCCAGCAGCCCGGCCGGGACTAGCGGGAGGACTTCCTACGAGCAGTACTTC

abundance: once
v_gene: TRBV18
j_gene: TRBJ1-1
d_gene: -
CDR3aa: CASSPSLGGGITEAFF
CDR3nt: TGTGCCAGCTCACCCAGCCTGGGGGGAGGGATCACTGAAGCTTTCTTT

abundance: -
v_gene: TRBV4-1
j_gene: TRBJ2-5
d_gene: TRBD1
CDR3aa: CASSSRDSQETQYF
CDR3nt: TGCGCCAGCAGCAGCCGGGACAGCCAAGAGACCCAGTACTTC

abundance: -
v_gene: TRBV28
j_gene: TRBJ2-6
d_gene: -
CDR3aa: CASLGGSGANVLTF
CDR3nt: TGTGCCAGCCTGGGGGGCTCTGGGGCCAACGTCCTGACTTTC

abundance: -
v_gene: TRBV9
j_gene: TRBJ2-5
d_gene: TRBD2
CDR3aa: CASSVVSGGPETQYF
CDR3nt: TGTGCCAGCAGCGTAGTCTCGGGAGGGCCGGAGACCCAGTACTTC

abundance: -
v_gene: TRBV5-4
j_gene: TRBJ1-2
d_gene: -
CDR3aa: CASTHGMTEPYGYTF
CDR3nt: TGTGCCAGCACCCATGGGATGACAGAACCCTATGGCTACACCTTC

abundance: -
v_gene: TRBV6-4
j_gene: TRBJ2-2
d_gene: -
CDR3aa: CASSPEGLTGELFF
CDR3nt: TGTGCCAGCAGTCCCGAGGGACTCACCGGGGAGCTGTTTTTT

abundance: -
v_gene: TRBV27
j_gene: TRBJ2-7
d_gene: -
CDR3aa: CASSSRTVSSYEQYF
CDR3nt: TGTGCCAGCAGTTCCCGGACAGTTAGCTCCTACGAGCAGTACTTC

abundance: -
v_gene: TRBV5-6
j_gene: TRBJ1-3
d_gene: -
CDR3aa: CASSLPRSGNTIYF
CDR3nt: TGTGCCAGCAGCCTTCCGCGCTCTGGAAACACCATATATTTT

abundance: -
v_gene: TRBV5-4
j_gene: TRBJ2-7
d_gene: TRBD2
CDR3aa: CASSFSGSYEQYF
CDR3nt: TGTGCCAGCAGTTTTAGCGGGAGCTACGAGCAGTACTTC

abundance: -
v_gene: TRBV15
j_gene: TRBJ2-7
d_gene: TRBD2
CDR3aa: CATSRDSGSYEQYF
CDR3nt: TGTGCCACCAGCAGAGATAGCGGGTCCTACGAGCAGTACTTC

abundance: -
v_gene: TRBV9
j_gene: TRBJ1-1
d_gene: -
CDR3aa: CASSPNGRGATEAFF
CDR3nt: TGTGCCAGCAGCCCTAATGGGAGGGGCGCCACTGAAGCTTTCTTT

abundance: -
v_gene: TRBV29-1
j_gene: TRBJ1-2
d_gene: -
CDR3aa: CSVDRGPNGYTF
CDR3nt: TGCAGCGTTGACAGGGGCCCGAATGGCTACACCTTC

abundance: once
v_gene: TRBV18
j_gene: TRBJ2-5
d_gene: -
CDR3aa: CASSPFYGGQETQYF
CDR3nt: TGTGCCAGCTCACCTTTCTATGGCGGGCAAGAGACCCAGTACTTC

abundance: -
v_gene: TRBV30
j_gene: TRBJ2-2
d_gene: -
CDR3aa: CAWSVAGSPNTGELFF
CDR3nt: TGTGCCTGGAGTGTGGCGGGGTCACCGAACACCGGGGAGCTGTTTTTT

abundance: -
v_gene: TRBV5-6
j_gene: TRBJ2-3
d_gene: TRBD1
CDR3aa: CASSYYGQGGTDTQYF
CDR3nt: TGTGCCAGCAGCTACTATGGACAGGGAGGAACAGATACGCAGTATTTT

abundance: -
v_gene: TRBV5-1
j_gene: TRBJ1-1
d_gene: TRBD1
CDR3aa: CASSLRQGDTEAFF
CDR3nt: TGCGCCAGCAGCTTGCGACAGGGTGACACTGAAGCTTTCTTT

abundance: -
v_gene: TRBV27
j_gene: TRBJ2-4
d_gene: TRBD2
CDR3aa: CASSSLAGGKAKNIQYF
CDR3nt: TGTGCCAGCAGCTCCCTCGCCGGGGGGAAGGCCAAAAACATTCAGTACTTC

abundance: -
v_gene: TRBV7-9
j_gene: TRBJ1-1
d_gene: -
CDR3aa: CASSFIGGALRAEAFF
CDR3nt: TGTGCCAGCAGCTTCATAGGGGGGGCGCTTAGGGCTGAAGCTTTCTTT

abundance: -
v_gene: TRBV4-2
j_gene: TRBJ1-3
d_gene: -
CDR3aa: CASSQATYNDIREGFSGNTIYF
CDR3nt: TGTGCCAGCAGCCAAGCCACTTATAACGACATTCGTGAGGGCTTCTCTGGAAACACCATATATTTT

abundance: -
v_gene: TRBV7-8
j_gene: TRBJ1-5
d_gene: -
CDR3aa: CASSLGRGGGNQPQHF
CDR3nt: TGTGCCAGCAGCTTAGGTAGAGGGGGGGGCAATCAGCCCCAGCATTTT

abundance: -
v_gene: TRBV30
j_gene: TRBJ2-1
d_gene: TRBD2
CDR3aa: CAWSSGTPRWYNEQFF
CDR3nt: TGTGCCTGGAGTAGCGGGACCCCGAGATGGTACAATGAGCAGTTCTTC

abundance: -
v_gene: TRBV7-7
j_gene: TRBJ2-5
d_gene: -
CDR3aa: CASSFAGVGETQYF
CDR3nt: TGTGCTAGCAGCTTCGCCGGGGTCGGCGAGACCCAGTACTTC

abundance: -
v_gene: TRBV28
j_gene: TRBJ2-3
d_gene: TRBD2
CDR3aa: CASSASGRVVPTQYF
CDR3nt: TGTGCCAGCAGCGCCAGCGGGAGAGTGGTGCCGACGCAGTATTTT

abundance: -
v_gene: TRBV4-1
j_gene: TRBJ1-1
d_gene: TRBD1
CDR3aa: CASSQGGDRELTKGTEAFF
CDR3nt: TGCGCCAGCAGCCAAGGTGGGGACAGGGAGCTAACCAAAGGCACTGAAGCTTTCTTT

abundance: once
v_gene: TRBV10-3
j_gene: TRBJ2-1
d_gene: TRBD1
CDR3aa: CASGTGGNEQFF
CDR3nt: TGTGCCAGCGGGACAGGGGGCAATGAGCAGTTCTTC

abundance: -
v_gene: TRBV28
j_gene: TRBJ2-1
d_gene: TRBD1
CDR3aa: CASSFTGVNNEQFF
CDR3nt: TGTGCCAGCAGTTTCACAGGGGTTAACAATGAGCAGTTCTTC

abundance: -
v_gene: TRBV7-6
j_gene: TRBJ2-5
d_gene: -
CDR3aa: CASREGAGKETQYF
CDR3nt: TGTGCCAGCAGAGAAGGGGCAGGGAAAGAGACCCAGTACTTC

abundance: -
v_gene: TRBV13
j_gene: TRBJ1-2
d_gene: -
CDR3aa: CASSLPRAAKGMSNTF
CDR3nt: TGTGCCAGCAGCTTGCCGAGGGCAGCTAAAGGGATGTCTAACACCTTC

abundance: -
v_gene: TRBV9
j_gene: TRBJ2-1
d_gene: -
CDR3aa: CASSSRGTLNEQFF
CDR3nt: TGTGCCAGCAGCTCCCGTGGGACACTCAATGAGCAGTTCTTC

abundance: -
v_gene: TRBV20-1
j_gene: TRBJ2-1
d_gene: -
CDR3aa: CSAQEYNEQFF
CDR3nt: TGCAGTGCGCAAGAGTACAATGAGCAGTTCTTC

abundance: few
v_gene: TRBV6-5
j_gene: TRBJ1-2
d_gene: -
CDR3aa: CASSSGRFYYGYTF
CDR3nt: TGTGCCAGCAGTTCGGGGAGATTCTACTATGGCTACACCTTC

abundance: -
v_gene: TRBV7-2
j_gene: TRBJ2-3
d_gene: -
CDR3aa: CASSLVGGTTDTQYF
CDR3nt: TGTGCCAGCAGCTTAGTCGGGGGAACGACAGATACGCAGTATTTT

abundance: -
v_gene: TRBV7-9
j_gene: TRBJ2-7
d_gene: TRBD2
CDR3aa: CASSAPKQRGYEQYF
CDR3nt: TGTGCCAGCAGCGCACCCAAACAGCGGGGGTACGAGCAGTACTTC

abundance: -
v_gene: TRBV6-1
j_gene: TRBJ1-1
d_gene: -
CDR3aa: CASSVRRAEAFF
CDR3nt: TGTGCCAGCAGTGTCAGGAGGGCTGAAGCTTTCTTT

abundance: -
v_gene: TRBV9
j_gene: TRBJ2-5
d_gene: -
CDR3aa: CASSDEGETQYF
CDR3nt: TGTGCCAGCAGCGACGAGGGTGAGACCCAGTACTTC

abundance: -
v_gene: TRBV6-5
j_gene: TRBJ2-7
d_gene: -
CDR3aa: CASSFRYDRHEQYF
CDR3nt: TGTGCCAGCAGTTTTCGTTACGACAGGCACGAGCAGTACTTC

abundance: -
v_gene: TRBV5-4
j_gene: TRBJ2-7
d_gene: -
CDR3aa: CASTLGGSSYEQYF
CDR3nt: TGTGCCAGCACCCTGGGCGGGTCCTCCTACGAGCAGTACTTC

abundance: once
v_gene: TRBV7-8
j_gene: TRBJ1-2
d_gene: TRBD1
CDR3aa: CASSSSRQGDGYTF
CDR3nt: TGTGCCAGCAGCTCTTCGCGGCAGGGGGATGGCTACACCTTC

abundance: -
v_gene: TRBV7-9
j_gene: TRBJ1-1
d_gene: -
CDR3aa: CASSLVGNRDTEAFF
CDR3nt: TGTGCCAGCAGCTTAGTGGGAAACAGGGACACTGAAGCTTTCTTT

abundance: -
v_gene: TRBV28
j_gene: TRBJ1-2
d_gene: TRBD1
CDR3aa: CASSPGTGYSGYTF
CDR3nt: TGTGCCAGCAGCCCCGGGACAGGGTATAGTGGCTACACCTTC

abundance: -
v_gene: TRBV7-2
j_gene: TRBJ2-1
d_gene: -
CDR3aa: CASSVTYTGDEQFF
CDR3nt: TGTGCCAGCAGCGTCACCTACACCGGGGATGAGCAGTTCTTC

abundance: -
v_gene: TRBV28
j_gene: TRBJ2-7
d_gene: -
CDR3aa: CASCRTASYEQYF
CDR3nt: TGTGCCAGCTGCCGGACAGCAAGCTACGAGCAGTACTTC

abundance: -
v_gene: TRBV9
j_gene: TRBJ1-1
d_gene: -
CDR3aa: CASSVGYRGSTEAFF
CDR3nt: TGTGCCAGCAGCGTAGGATATCGGGGAAGCACTGAAGCTTTCTTT

abundance: -
v_gene: TRBV5-6
j_gene: TRBJ1-2
d_gene: -
CDR3aa: CASSLYQFNYGYTF
CDR3nt: TGTGCCAGCAGCTTGTATCAGTTTAACTATGGCTACACCTTC

abundance: -
v_gene: TRBV5-1
j_gene: TRBJ2-2
d_gene: -
CDR3aa: CASSLGYPAGANTGELFF
CDR3nt: TGCGCCAGCAGCTTGGGGTACCCGGCAGGGGCGAACACCGGGGAGCTGTTTTTT

abundance: -
v_gene: TRBV2
j_gene: TRBJ1-1
d_gene: -
CDR3aa: CASSAGEHPTEAFF
CDR3nt: TGTGCCAGCAGTGCAGGGGAACACCCCACTGAAGCTTTCTTT